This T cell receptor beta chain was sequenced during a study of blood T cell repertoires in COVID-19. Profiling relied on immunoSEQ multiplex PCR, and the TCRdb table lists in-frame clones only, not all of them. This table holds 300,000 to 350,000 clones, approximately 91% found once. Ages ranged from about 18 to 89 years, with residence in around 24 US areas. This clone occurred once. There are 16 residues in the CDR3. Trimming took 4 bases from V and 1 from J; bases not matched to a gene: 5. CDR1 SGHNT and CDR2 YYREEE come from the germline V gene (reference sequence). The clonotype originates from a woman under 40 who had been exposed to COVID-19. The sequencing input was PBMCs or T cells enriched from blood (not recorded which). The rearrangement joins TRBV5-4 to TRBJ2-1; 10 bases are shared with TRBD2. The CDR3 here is CASSVASGSSYNEQFF. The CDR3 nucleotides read TGTGCCAGCAGCGTAGCTAGCGGGAGTTCCTACAATGAGCAGTTCTTC. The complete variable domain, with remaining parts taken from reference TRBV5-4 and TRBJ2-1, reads ETGVTQSPTHLIKTRGQQVTLRCSSQSGHNTVSWYQQALGQGPQFIFQYYREEENGRGNFPPRFSGLQFPNYSSELNVNALELDDSALYLCASSVASGSSYNEQFFGPGTRLTVL.